These T cell receptor beta chains were read from a single sample in a study of T cells after yellow fever vaccination. Using its own MiXCR run on the 5' RACE reads, TCRdb lists one record per CDR3 protein. The table has 200,000 to 300,000 distinct CDR3 sequences, roughly 6.2% seen once. The source was CD4+ T cells sorted from PBMCs, collected on the day of the yellow fever booster vaccination. These receptors were collected from a man aged 30 to 39 who received the YFV17D yellow fever vaccine. The CDR3 runs from the conserved cysteine through the conserved F or W. A D gene is named only where the DNA matches it firmly. Size values are once, few and many counts, or a class for expanded clones, and some rows have none.

j_call | d_call | v_call | clone_size | cdr3_length | cdr3_nt | cdr3_aa
TRBJ1-2 | - | TRBV11-2 | few | 15 | TGTGCCAGCAGCTTAGAAGCAGGCCCGAACTATGGCTACACCTTC | CASSLEAGPNYGYTF
TRBJ2-1 | - | TRBV24-1 | - | 11 | TGTGCCACCAGTGGATACAATGAGCAGTTCTTC | CATSGYNEQFF
TRBJ2-3 | - | TRBV20-1 | few | 11 | TGCAGGGTAGCGACGGGAGATACGCAGTATTTT | CRVATGDTQYF
TRBJ2-1 | TRBD1 | TRBV7-3 | many | 13 | TGTGCCAGTTCGACAGGGAAGTACAATGAGCAGTTCTTC | CASSTGKYNEQFF
TRBJ2-7 | - | TRBV7-8 | - | 15 | TGTGCCAGCAGCTTAGGTCCGTCCTTCTCCTACGAGCAGTACTTC | CASSLGPSFSYEQYF
TRBJ2-5 | - | TRBV7-9 | few | 15 | TGTGCCAGCAGCTTGGTTTCCGGGTTACAAGAGACCCAGTACTTC | CASSLVSGLQETQYF
TRBJ2-4 | - | TRBV18 | - | 20 | TGTGCCAGCTCACCATCTCCAGCCTCCGCCGGGGCGGACTCAAAAAACATTCAGTACTTC | CASSPSPASAGADSKNIQYF
TRBJ2-1 | TRBD2 | TRBV20-1 | - | 19 | TGCAGTGCTAGAGACTCCGGACTAGCGGGAGGTTCTGTGTACAATGAGCAGTTCTTC | CSARDSGLAGGSVYNEQFF
TRBJ2-7 | - | TRBV12-3/TRBV12-4 | many | 12 | TGTGCCAGCAGTTTTTACAGGCACGAGCAGTACTTC | CASSFYRHEQYF
TRBJ2-1 | - | TRBV10-3 | few | 11 | TGTGCCCACGCGGCCCGGGGGGAGCAGTTCTTC | CAHAARGEQFF
TRBJ2-1 | TRBD2 | TRBV12-3/TRBV12-4 | few | 14 | TGTGCCAGCAGTTTGGATCTAGCGGGGAATGAGCAGTTCTTC | CASSLDLAGNEQFF
TRBJ1-3 | TRBD1 | TRBV30 | few | 15 | TGTGCCTGGAATCCTCCCGGACAGGCTGGAAACACCATATATTTT | CAWNPPGQAGNTIYF
TRBJ2-1 | TRBD2 | TRBV7-9 | few | 15 | TGTGCCAGCAGCTTAGAATCGGGGGGATCCAATGAGCAGTTCTTC | CASSLESGGSNEQFF
TRBJ2-5 | TRBD2 | TRBV5-1 | few | 15 | TGCGCCAGCAGCTCAGACCCTAGCGGGAGAGAGACCCAGTACTTC | CASSSDPSGRETQYF
TRBJ2-3 | TRBD2 | TRBV19 | many | 19 | TGTGCCAGTAGTATTTTGGCTAGCGGGAGCTCAATGCAGGGAGATACGCAGTATTTT | CASSILASGSSMQGDTQYF
TRBJ2-5 | - | TRBV5-1 | few | 14 | TGCGCCAGCAGCTTGTCGGTCGGGGGAGAGACCCAGTACTTC | CASSLSVGGETQYF
TRBJ2-3 | - | TRBV2 | - | 12 | TGTGCCAGCAGTGTTCACTTGCCCAGTGGGTATTTT | CASSVHLPSGYF
TRBJ1-4 | - | TRBV20-1 | many | 13 | TGCAGTGCTCCCCTTAATACTAATGAAAAACTGTTTTTT | CSAPLNTNEKLFF
TRBJ2-7 | TRBD2 | TRBV7-2 | many | 14 | TGTGCCAGCAGCGCGACTAGCGGTCCCTACGAGCAGTACTTC | CASSATSGPYEQYF
TRBJ2-7 | - | TRBV2 | many | 14 | TGTGCCAGCAGTGAACGGGGAATTTACTACGAGCAGTACTTC | CASSERGIYYEQYF
TRBJ2-7 | TRBD2 | TRBV5-4 | - | 16 | TGTGCCAGCAGCTTGCCACTAGCGGGAGTGACCTACGAGCAGTACTTC | CASSLPLAGVTYEQYF
TRBJ2-5 | TRBD1 | TRBV5-1 | - | 14 | TGCGCCAGCAGCGCTGACAGGGGGAGGGAGACCCAGTACTTC | CASSADRGRETQYF
TRBJ2-7 | TRBD1 | TRBV7-2 | - | 14 | TGTGCCAGCAGCCTCAACAGGGGACCCTACGAGCAGTACTTC | CASSLNRGPYEQYF
TRBJ2-2 | - | TRBV6-1 | few | 14 | TGTGCCAGCCGGAGTCGGGGTGGAACCGGGGAGCTGTTTTTT | CASRSRGGTGELFF
TRBJ2-1 | TRBD2 | TRBV12-3/TRBV12-4 | - | 13 | TGTGCCAACAGTTCGACTAGCGCACTACCCCGGTTCTTC | CANSSTSALPRFF
TRBJ1-2 | - | TRBV12-3/TRBV12-4 | few | 13 | TGTGCCAGCAGTTTAGCAGGAATTCATGGCTACACCTTC | CASSLAGIHGYTF
TRBJ2-7 | TRBD2 | TRBV30 | many | 13 | TGTGCCTGGAGTGTTGTTAGCGGGGGCGAGCAGTACTTC | CAWSVVSGGEQYF
TRBJ2-5 | TRBD2 | TRBV7-6 | many | 16 | TGTGCCAGCAGCTTAGGGGGACTAGCGGGACAAGAGACCCAGTACTTC | CASSLGGLAGQETQYF